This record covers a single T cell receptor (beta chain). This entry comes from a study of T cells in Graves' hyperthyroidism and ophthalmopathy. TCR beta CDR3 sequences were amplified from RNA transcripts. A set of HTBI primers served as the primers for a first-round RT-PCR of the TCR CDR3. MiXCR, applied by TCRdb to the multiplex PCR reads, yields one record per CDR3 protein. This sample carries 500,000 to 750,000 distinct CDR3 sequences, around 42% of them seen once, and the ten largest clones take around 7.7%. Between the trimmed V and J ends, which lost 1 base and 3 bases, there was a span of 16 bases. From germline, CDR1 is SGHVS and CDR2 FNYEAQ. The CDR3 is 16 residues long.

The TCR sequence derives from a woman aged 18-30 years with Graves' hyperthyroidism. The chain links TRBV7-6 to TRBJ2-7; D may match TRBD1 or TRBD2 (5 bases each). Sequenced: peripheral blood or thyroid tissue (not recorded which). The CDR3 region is CASSLGVGADYYEQYF. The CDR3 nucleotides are TGTGCCAGCAGCTTAGGCGTCGGGGCAGACTACTACGAGCAGTACTTC.